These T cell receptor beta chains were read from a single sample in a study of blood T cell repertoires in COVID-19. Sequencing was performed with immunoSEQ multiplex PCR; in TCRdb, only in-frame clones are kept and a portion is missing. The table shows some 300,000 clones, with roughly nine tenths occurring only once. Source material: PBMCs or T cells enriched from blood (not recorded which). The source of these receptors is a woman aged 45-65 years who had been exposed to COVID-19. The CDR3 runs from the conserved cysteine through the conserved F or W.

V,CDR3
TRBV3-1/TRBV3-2,CASSQEGLAGSRNEQFF
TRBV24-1,CATSGIRRRPGGAPAATDTQYF
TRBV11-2,CASSPRQGNTEAFF
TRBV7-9,CASSSPSGTGNSPLHF
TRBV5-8,CASTTRGGGYNEQFF
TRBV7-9,CASSLNLAVGETQYF
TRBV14,CASSQDWRGGTQFF
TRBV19,CASSTTFGQGAQNTEAFF
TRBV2,CASRVELGYGYTF
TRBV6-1,CASSEAGRLNYGYTF
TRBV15,CATSRDWGQGGTEAFF
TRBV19,CASSPVGLTDSYGYTF
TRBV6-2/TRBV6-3,CASSYGPGAYEQYF
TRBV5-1,CASSPDGDTRQPQHF
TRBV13,CASSLRAVGETQYF
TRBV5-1,CASSPAVGSYEQYF
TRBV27,CASSLYSAGDTEAFF
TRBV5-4,CASSLAPGAQETQYF
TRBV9,CASGGAFSGNTIYF
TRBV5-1,CASSLPRQGIHEQYF
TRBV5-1,CASSVDRLQSYEQYF
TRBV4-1,CASSQEGQGTDTQYF
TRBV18,CASSHTGSDTEAFF
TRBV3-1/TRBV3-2,CASSTGVTSPLHF
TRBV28,CASSQRGYRGVQKLFF
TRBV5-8,CASSRTGRETQYF
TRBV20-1,CSASILNYGYTF
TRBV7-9,CASSSVVAGGQETQYF
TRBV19,CASRLTGRDTGELFF
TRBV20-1,CSASYRGVETQYF
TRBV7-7,CASSLGDRNNEKLFF
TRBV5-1,CASSLVTGSADTQYF
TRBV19,CASSTGQNGYTF
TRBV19,CASSFTGSPYGYTF
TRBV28,CASSLLQPTNYGYTF